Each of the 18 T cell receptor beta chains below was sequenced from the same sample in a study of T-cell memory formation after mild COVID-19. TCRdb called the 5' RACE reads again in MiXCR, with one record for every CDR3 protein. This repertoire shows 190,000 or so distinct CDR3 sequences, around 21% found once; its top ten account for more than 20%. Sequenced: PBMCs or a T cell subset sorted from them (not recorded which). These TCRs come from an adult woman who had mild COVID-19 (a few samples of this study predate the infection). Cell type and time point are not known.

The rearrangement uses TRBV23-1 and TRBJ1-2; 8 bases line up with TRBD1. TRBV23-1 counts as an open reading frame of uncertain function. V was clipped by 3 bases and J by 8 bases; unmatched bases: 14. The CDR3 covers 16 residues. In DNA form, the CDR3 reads TGCGCCAGCAGTCACGGACAGGGATTTCCTTACCGGGGCTACACCTTC. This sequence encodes CASSHGQGFPYRGYTF.

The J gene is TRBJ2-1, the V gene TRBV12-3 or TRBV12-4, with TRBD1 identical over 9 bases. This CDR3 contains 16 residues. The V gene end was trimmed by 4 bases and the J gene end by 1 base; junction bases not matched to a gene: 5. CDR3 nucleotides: TGTGCCAGCAGTTCGGACAGGGGAAAATCCTACAATGAGCAGTTCTTC. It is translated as CASSSDRGKSYNEQFF.

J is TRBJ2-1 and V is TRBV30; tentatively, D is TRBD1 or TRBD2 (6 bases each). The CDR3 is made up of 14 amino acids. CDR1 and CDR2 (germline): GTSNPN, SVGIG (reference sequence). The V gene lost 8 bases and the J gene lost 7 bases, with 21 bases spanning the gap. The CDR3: CAGGQGWYKNEQFF. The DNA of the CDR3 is TGTGCCGGGGGGCAAGGGTGGTACAAGAATGAGCAGTTCTTC.

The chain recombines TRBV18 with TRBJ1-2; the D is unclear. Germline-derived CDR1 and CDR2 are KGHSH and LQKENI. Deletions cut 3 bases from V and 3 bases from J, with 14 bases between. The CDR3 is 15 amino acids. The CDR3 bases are TGTGCCAGCTCACCTCGGATGGACGGGGACTATGGCTACACCTTC. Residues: CASSPRMDGDYGYTF.

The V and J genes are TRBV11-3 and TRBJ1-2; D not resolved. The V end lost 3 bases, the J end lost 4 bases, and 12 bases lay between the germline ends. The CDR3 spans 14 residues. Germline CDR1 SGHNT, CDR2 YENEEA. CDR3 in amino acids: CASSFPPEGYGYTF. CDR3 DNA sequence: TGTGCCAGCAGCTTTCCCCCCGAGGGCTATGGCTACACCTTC. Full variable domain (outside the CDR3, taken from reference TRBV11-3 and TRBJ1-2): EAGVVQSPRYKIIEKKQPVAFWCNPISGHNTLYWYLQNLGQGPELLIRYENEEAVDDSQLPKDRFSAERLKGVDSTLKIQPAELGDSAVYLCASSFPPEGYGYTFGSGTRLTVV.

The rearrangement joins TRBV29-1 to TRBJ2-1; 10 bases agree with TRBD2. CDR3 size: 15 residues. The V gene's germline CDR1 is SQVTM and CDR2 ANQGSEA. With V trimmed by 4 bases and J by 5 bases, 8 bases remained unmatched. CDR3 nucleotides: TGCAGCGTTGGTCACCTAGCGGGGGACAACAATGAGCAGTTCTTC. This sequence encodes CSVGHLAGDNNEQFF.

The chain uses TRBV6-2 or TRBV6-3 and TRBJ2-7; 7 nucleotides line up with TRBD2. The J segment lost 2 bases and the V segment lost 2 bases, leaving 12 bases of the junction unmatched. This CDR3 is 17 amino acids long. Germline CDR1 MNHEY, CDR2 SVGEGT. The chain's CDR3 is CASSYDPLSGKPYEQYF. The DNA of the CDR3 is TGTGCCAGCAGTTACGACCCACTCAGCGGGAAACCCTACGAGCAGTACTTC.

The CDR3 region has the DNA TGTGCCTGGAGTGGTCCGGGGGGACTCACAGATACGCAGTATTTT. Translating gives CAWSGPGGLTDTQYF. The V and J genes are TRBV30 and TRBJ2-3, with 7 bases matching TRBD2. V shed 1 base, J shed 2 bases, and the junction held 6 bases outside the gene matches. Looked up from germline, CDR1 is GTSNPN and CDR2 is SVGIG (reference sequence). The CDR3 is 15 amino acids.

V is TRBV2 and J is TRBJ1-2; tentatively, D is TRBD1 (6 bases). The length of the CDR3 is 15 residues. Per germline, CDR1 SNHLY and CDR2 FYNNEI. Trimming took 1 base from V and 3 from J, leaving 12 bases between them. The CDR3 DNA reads TGTGCCAGCAGTGAAGACCAGGGGCTCCACTATGGCTACACCTTC. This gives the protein CASSEDQGLHYGYTF. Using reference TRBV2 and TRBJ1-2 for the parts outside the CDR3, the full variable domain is EPEVTQTPSHQVTQMGQEVILRCVPISNHLYFYWYRQILGQKVEFLVSFYNNEISEKSEIFDDQFSVERPDGSNFTLKIRSTKLEDSAMYFCASSEDQGLHYGYTFGSGTRLTVV.

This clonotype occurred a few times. The CDR3 DNA reads TGTGCCAGCAGCCATTTTAGCGGTACAGAGCAGTACTTC. Translating gives CASSHFSGTEQYF. The chain recombines TRBV12-3 or TRBV12-4 with TRBJ2-7, with a possible D match to TRBD2 (6 bases). The CDR3 totals 13 residues. V shed 6 bases and J shed 7 bases, with 16 bases lying between them.

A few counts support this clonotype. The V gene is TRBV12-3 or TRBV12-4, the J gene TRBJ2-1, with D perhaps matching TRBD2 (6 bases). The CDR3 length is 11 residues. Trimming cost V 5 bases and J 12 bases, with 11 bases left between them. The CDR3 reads CASSPGLGQFF. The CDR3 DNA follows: TGTGCCAGCAGTCCGGGACTTGGGCAGTTCTTC.

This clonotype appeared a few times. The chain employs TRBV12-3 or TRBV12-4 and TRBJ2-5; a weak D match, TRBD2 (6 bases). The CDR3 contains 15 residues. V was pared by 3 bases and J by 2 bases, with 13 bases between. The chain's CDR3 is CASSLSVGLQETQYF. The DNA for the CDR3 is TGTGCCAGCAGTTTGTCGGTGGGACTTCAAGAGACCCAGTACTTC.

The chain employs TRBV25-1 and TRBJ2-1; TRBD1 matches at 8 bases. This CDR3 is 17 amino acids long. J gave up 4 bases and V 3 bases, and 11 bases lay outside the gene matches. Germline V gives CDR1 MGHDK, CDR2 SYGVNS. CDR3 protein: CASSDPLDRGPYNEQFF. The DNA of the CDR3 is TGTGCCAGCAGTGACCCCCTCGACAGGGGCCCGTACAATGAGCAGTTCTTC.

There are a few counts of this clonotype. CDR3 residues: CASSSLGTVGYNEQFF. In DNA form, the CDR3 reads TGTGCCAGCAGCTCACTTGGGACAGTCGGCTACAATGAGCAGTTCTTC. The chain couples TRBV7-9 to TRBJ2-1, with 7 bases lining up with TRBD1. This CDR3 is 16 amino acids long. V dropped 4 bases and J dropped 3; count of bases not matched to a gene: 9. Germline values: CDR1 SEHNR, CDR2 FQNEAQ (reference sequence).

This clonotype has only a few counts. The CDR3 coding sequence is TGTGCCAGCAGAACGGACAGGGGAGACTACGAGCAGTACTTC. Translation gives CASRTDRGDYEQYF. V and J are TRBV6-5 and TRBJ2-7, with 9 bases matching TRBD1. V shed 6 bases and J 3 bases; nucleotides not matched to a gene: 6. The germline CDR1 and CDR2 sequences are MNHEY and SVGAGI. This CDR3 has 14 residues.

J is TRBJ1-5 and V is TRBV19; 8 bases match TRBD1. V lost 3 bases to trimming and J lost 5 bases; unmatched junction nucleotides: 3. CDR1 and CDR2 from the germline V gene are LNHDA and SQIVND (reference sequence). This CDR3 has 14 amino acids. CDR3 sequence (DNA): TGTGCCAGTAGTATGACAGGGGCGCATCAGCCCCAGCATTTT. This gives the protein CASSMTGAHQPQHF.

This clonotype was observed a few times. The CDR3, as DNA: TGTGCCATCAGTGAGTCGGTGGCAGGGGCCGATAACTATGGCTACACCTTC. Translating gives CAISESVAGADNYGYTF. V and J are TRBV10-3 and TRBJ1-2; the D gene is possibly TRBD1 (6 bases). The CDR3 totals 17 residues. With 0 bases removed from V and 1 base from J, the gap between germline ends came to 15 bases. The V gene's germline CDR1 is ENHRY and CDR2 SYGVKD.

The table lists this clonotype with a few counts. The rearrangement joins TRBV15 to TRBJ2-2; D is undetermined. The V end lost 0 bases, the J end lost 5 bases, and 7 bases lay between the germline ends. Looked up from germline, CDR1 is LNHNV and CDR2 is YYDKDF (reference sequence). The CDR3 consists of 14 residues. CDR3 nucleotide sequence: TGTGCCACCAGCAGAGATAGATTGACCGGGGAGCTGTTTTTT. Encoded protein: CATSRDRLTGELFF. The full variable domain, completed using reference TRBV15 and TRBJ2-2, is DAMVIQNPRYQVTQFGKPVTLSCSQTLNHNVMYWYQQKSSQAPKLLFHYYDKDFNNEADTPDNFQSRRPNTSFCFLDIRSPGLGDTAMYLCATSRDRLTGELFFGEGSRLTVL.